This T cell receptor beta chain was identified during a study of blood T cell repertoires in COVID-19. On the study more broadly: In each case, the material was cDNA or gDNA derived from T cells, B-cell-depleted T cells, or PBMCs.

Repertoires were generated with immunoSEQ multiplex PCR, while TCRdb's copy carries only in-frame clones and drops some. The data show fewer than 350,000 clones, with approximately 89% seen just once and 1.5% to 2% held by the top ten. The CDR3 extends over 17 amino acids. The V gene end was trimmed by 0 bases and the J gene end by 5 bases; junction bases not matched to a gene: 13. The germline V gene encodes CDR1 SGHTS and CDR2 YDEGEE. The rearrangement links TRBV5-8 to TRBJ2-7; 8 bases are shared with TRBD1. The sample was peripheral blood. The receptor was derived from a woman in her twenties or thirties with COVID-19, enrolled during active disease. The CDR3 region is CASSLAGQGFTRDEQYF. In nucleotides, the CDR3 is TGTGCCAGCAGCTTGGCCGGACAGGGATTCACTAGAGACGAGCAGTACTTC.